These T cell receptor beta chains were read from a single sample in a study of radiation and T cells in renal cell carcinoma. Clones were sequenced by immunoSEQ multiplex PCR, and TCRdb holds only the in-frame ones, with some missing. The sample comprises roughly 100,000 clones, 84% of which are singletons, and 6% to 9% rests with the top ten. This sample comprised blood, obtained from a patient whose treatment included radiotherapy and nephrectomy. These receptor sequences come from a man between 60 and 70 years old with renal cell carcinoma. The CDR3 runs from the conserved cysteine through the conserved F or W. The D gene is left open where the match is weak. Clone sizes are given selectively: once, few, many, or a class where the clone is expanded.

NA | TRBJ2-6 | TRBV5-1 | NA | TGCGCCAGCAGCTTAACTCCACGAACAGGGTCAGGGGCCAACGTCCTGACTTTC | CASSLTPRTGSGANVLTF
NA | TRBJ1-1 | TRBV18 | few | TGTGCCAGCTCACCCCGGGGTAACACTGAAGCTTTCTTT | CASSPRGNTEAFF
TRBD1 | TRBJ2-2 | TRBV28 | NA | TGTGCCAGCAGTTTCTCGCAGGGGGCCGTCGGGGAGCTGTTTTTT | CASSFSQGAVGELFF
NA | TRBJ1-1 | TRBV11-2 | NA | TGTGCCAGCAGCCCACGAAGGACACGGGGGGCTTTCTTT | CASSPRRTRGAFF
NA | TRBJ2-2 | TRBV7-2 | NA | TGTGCCAGCAGCTTACGCGGGGTCACCGGGGAGCTGTTTTTT | CASSLRGVTGELFF
NA | TRBJ2-7 | TRBV21-1 | NA | TGTGCCAGCGCCAAGGTCGTGGGACTAGCGGGATACGAGCAGTACTTC | CASAKVVGLAGYEQYF
TRBD2 | TRBJ2-2 | TRBV13 | NA | TGTGCCAGCAGCTTTAGCGGGAGGGCATTATCGGCCGGGGAGCTGTTTTTT | CASSFSGRALSAGELFF
NA | TRBJ2-7 | TRBV6-5 | NA | TGTGCCAGCAGTCAATTACCAGGAACCTACGAGCAGTACTTC | CASSQLPGTYEQYF
TRBD1 | TRBJ1-2 | TRBV30 | NA | TGTGCCTGGAAAACAGGGGGCAACTATGGCTACACCTTC | CAWKTGGNYGYTF
NA | TRBJ2-5 | TRBV5-1 | few | TGCGCCAGCAGCTTGGGTCGGCAGGACGGAGTGGAGACCCAGTACTTC | CASSLGRQDGVETQYF
TRBD2 | TRBJ2-7 | TRBV7-8 | NA | TGTGCCAGCAGCTTAGATAGCGGGAGCACCTACGAGCAGTACTTC | CASSLDSGSTYEQYF
TRBD2 | TRBJ2-1 | TRBV7-2 | NA | TGTGCCAGCACCTATTCCCTTGTCGGAGCGGGAGGGGGCAATGAGCAGTTCTTC | CASTYSLVGAGGGNEQFF
NA | TRBJ2-7 | TRBV13 | NA | TGTGCCAGCAGCTTCTCGGAGGGATCCTCCTACGAGCAGTACTTC | CASSFSEGSSYEQYF
NA | TRBJ2-1 | TRBV19 | once | TGTGCCAGTAGTATAGGGGACGGGGAGTACAATGAGCAGTTCTTC | CASSIGDGEYNEQFF
TRBD1 | TRBJ1-5 | TRBV27 | NA | TGTGCCAGCAGTTTGGCAGGGGGCATCGGACAGCCCCAGCATTTT | CASSLAGGIGQPQHF
TRBD2 | TRBJ2-7 | TRBV9 | NA | TGTGCCAGCAGCGTAGGAATGGGGGGGACCTACGAGCAGTACTTC | CASSVGMGGTYEQYF
NA | TRBJ2-5 | TRBV28 | NA | TGTGCCAGCAGTTTACAGGGCCCACAAGAGACCCAGTACTTC | CASSLQGPQETQYF
TRBD1 | TRBJ1-2 | TRBV2 | NA | TGTGCCAGCAGTGCGGACAGGGCCTATGGCTACACCTTC | CASSADRAYGYTF
TRBD2 | TRBJ2-1 | TRBV5-1 | NA | TGCGCCAGCAGCTCACTCCCGGGACTAGCGGGAGAATATGAGCAGTTCTTC | CASSSLPGLAGEYEQFF
TRBD2 | TRBJ2-1 | TRBV15 | NA | TGTGCCACCAGCGGGGGGGTAGCGGGGGCAAACAATGAGCAGTTCTTC | CATSGGVAGANNEQFF
NA | TRBJ1-1 | TRBV5-1 | NA | TGCGCCAGCTCGCTGTCCGCGAACACTGAAGCTTTCTTT | CASSLSANTEAFF
NA | TRBJ2-3 | TRBV5-1 | NA | TGCGCCAGCAGCTTACGGGAGACAGATACGCAGTATTTT | CASSLRETDTQYF